This T cell receptor (beta chain) was observed in a study of vaccination and CD4 T cells after COVID-19. This clonotype has only a few counts. Its specificity is unknown. The treatment is: approximately 10-day PBMC culture with coronavirus spike peptide pools or control peptides (ViraFEST assay). This CDR3 has 22 residues. The junction had 25 bases not matched to a gene; V was cut back by 8 bases and J by 0 bases. Germline CDR1 and CDR2: MNHEY and SVGEGT. An Oncomine TCR Beta short-read assay was used to sequence the DNA from cultured CD4+ T cells. TCRdb re-analysed the PCR reads in MiXCR, keeping a single row per CDR3 protein. The sample has approximately 9,000 distinct CDR3 sequences, 66% seen once.

This sequence joins TRBV6-2 or TRBV6-3 and TRBJ1-5; TRBD1 matches 10 bases. This TCR derives from a human donor who had recovered from COVID-19. The sample taken for sequencing was CD4+ T cells from blood, cultured in vitro. The CDR3 coding sequence is TGTGCCAGCGGACGGGACAGGGGCCGGACGACAATCGGAAGGGATAGCAATCAGCCCCAGCATTTT. It specifies CASGRDRGRTTIGRDSNQPQHF.